This T cell receptor beta chain was found in a study of T cells in localized non-small cell lung cancer. Whole-study findings and limits: Only one tumor region was sequenced, so heterogeneity remains possible. Uninvolved adjacent lung showed peak T cell clonality, exceeding tumor. Overall survival was longer when the density of T cells in the blood was higher. Among the top 100 tumor clones, a median roughly 57 appeared in adjacent lung.

This CDR3 spans 17 amino acids. V trimming: 0 bases; J trimming: 4 bases; junction bases outside the gene matches: 9. In germline, CDR1 is SGHRS, CDR2 YFSETQ. As to this clone: Its antigen remains unidentified. Additional DNA sequences in this sample encode the identical CDR3.

Using immunoSEQ multiplex PCR, the repertoire was profiled, and TCRdb retains in-frame clones only, with some absent. The sample consists of 86,000 or so clones, approximately 84% of them appearing once. This TCR was recovered from a man aged 35 to 69 with stage I lung adenocarcinoma. This chain links TRBV5-1 with TRBJ1-3; TRBD1 matches at 8 bases. Here the sequenced sample was peripheral blood, taken before any cancer treatment. The CDR3 coding sequence is TGCGCCAGCAGCTTGGATGACAGGGGACGACGCGGAAACACCATATATTTT. Its protein product is CASSLDDRGRRGNTIYF.